One sample yielded the 15 T cell receptor beta chains listed below, sequenced in a study of regulatory T cells in long-lasting Graves disease. The time point here: newly diagnosed GD, antithyroid drugs for less than 3 months. Generation of the TCR library employed RNA extracted from PBMCs. Through Arm-PCR of CDR3 regions and iRepertoire HTBI primers, TCR beta libraries were built. MiXCR, applied by TCRdb to the multiplex PCR reads, yields one record per CDR3 protein. Among roughly 400,000 distinct CDR3 sequences, 15% were seen once, and the ten largest hold over 7%. The same data also went into a second study, on T cells in Graves' hyperthyroidism and ophthalmopathy.

The specimen comprised peripheral blood mononuclear cells (PBMCs), sampled at new diagnosis, from a patient treated with antithyroid drugs. These receptor sequences come from a woman aged 40 to 50 with Graves disease.

This clonotype was recorded many times. The chain is built from TRBV12-3 or TRBV12-4 and TRBJ2-3; D gene unclear. V was clipped by 3 bases and J by 1 base, with 5 bases between them. The CDR3 runs 13 residues. CDR3 DNA sequence: TGTGCCAGCAGTTTTGGCCGCACAGATACGCAGTATTTT. As protein: CASSFGRTDTQYF.

This clonotype has ten or more counts. The chain uses TRBV7-3 and TRBJ2-1, with 10 bases aligning to TRBD2. Germline lookup yields CDR1 SGHTA and CDR2 FQGTGA. The CDR3 has 15 amino acids. The ends lost 5 bases at V and 8 bases at J; junction bases unmatched: 9. This chain's CDR3 is CASSPLAGGGDEQFF. The DNA for the CDR3 is TGTGCCAGCAGCCCCTTAGCGGGAGGTGGGGATGAGCAGTTCTTC. The entire variable domain, with the rest obtained from reference TRBV7-3 and TRBJ2-1, is as follows: GAGVSQTPSNKVTEKGKYVELRCDPISGHTALYWYRQSLGQGPEFLIYFQGTGAADDSGLPNDRFFAVRPEGSVSTLKIQRTERGDSAVYLCASSPLAGGGDEQFFGPGTRLTVL.

This clonotype was seen repeatedly, ten times or more. This chain links TRBV7-2 with TRBJ1-4; D call uncertain. The V end was cut by 5 bases, the J end by 1 base, with 8 bases between. This CDR3 comprises 14 residues. The germline V gene has CDR1 SGHTA and CDR2 FQGNSA. The CDR3 DNA is TGTGCCAGCAGCCCCCGCCAAACTAATGAAAAACTGTTTTTT. Translated: CASSPRQTNEKLFF.

This clonotype occurred many times. The chain carries TRBV11-2 and TRBJ2-1; D is perhaps TRBD2 (6 bases). The V end was cut by 5 bases, the J end by 6 bases, with 17 bases between. This CDR3 is built from 15 residues. CDR1 and CDR2 from the germline V gene are SGHAT and FQNNGV. The CDR3 DNA reads as TGTGCCAGCAGCCAAGTTCTAGCGAAGGCCAATGAGCAGTTCTTC. It yields the protein CASSQVLAKANEQFF. The variable domain in full, with the rest retrieved from reference TRBV11-2 and TRBJ2-1, is EAGVAQSPRYKIIEKRQSVAFWCNPISGHATLYWYQQILGQGPKLLIQFQNNGVVDDSQLPKDRFSAERLKGVDSTLKIQPAKLEDSAVYLCASSQVLAKANEQFFGPGTRLTVL.

V gene TRBV6-2 or TRBV6-3 combines with J gene TRBJ2-5, with D possibly TRBD2 on 5 matching bases. Trimming removed 2 bases at V and 2 bases at J, with 9 bases between. This CDR3 comprises 14 residues. CDR1 is MNHEY, CDR2 SVGEGT, per germline. The DNA for the CDR3 is TGTGCCAGCAGTTACCCCGGACTTCAAGAGACCCAGTACTTC. It yields the protein CASSYPGLQETQYF.

This clonotype appeared a few times. This rearrangement joins TRBV4-3 to TRBJ2-2, with 9 bases matching TRBD2. Trimming removed 0 bases from V and 14 bases from J; junction bases left unmatched: 7. The CDR3 loop spans 14 amino acids. Germline V gene data show CDR1 as LGHNA and CDR2 as YSLEER. This CDR3 reads CASSQDYAGGPLFF. The CDR3 DNA follows: TGCGCCAGCAGCCAAGATTACGCGGGAGGGCCCCTGTTTTTT.

Worth noting for this clonotype: The junction departs from the called germline gene at one end, perhaps through a read error. The V call is TRBV12-3 or TRBV12-4, the J call TRBJ1-1, with no clear D. CDR3 length: 14 residues. CDR3 sequence: CASSLDLVGAEAFF. CDR3 bases: TGTGCCAGCAGCTTAGATTTGGTGGGCGCCGAAGCTTTCTTT.

This chain connects TRBV18 to TRBJ1-6; TRBD1 matches at 7 bases. Trimming cost V 1 base and J 6 bases; bases outside gene matches: 6. Germline assignment: CDR1 KGHSH and CDR2 LQKENI. The CDR3 length is 16 residues. For the CDR3, the DNA is TGTGCCAGCTCACCACGATTGGACAGGCCTAATTCACCCCTCCACTTT. Translated: CASSPRLDRPNSPLHF.

This clonotype was counted between two and nine times. The V call is TRBV7-6, the J call TRBJ2-3, with 12 nucleotides matching TRBD2. CDR3 length equals 16 residues. Looked up from germline, CDR1 is SGHVS and CDR2 is FNYEAQ. With 6 bases clipped from V and 3 bases from J, the junction kept 7 bases outside the gene matches. The CDR3 sequence is CASSMTSGSGTDTQYF. CDR3 nucleotides: TGTGCCAGCAGTATGACTAGCGGGAGTGGGACAGATACGCAGTATTTT.

V usage is TRBV6-5 and J usage is TRBJ2-5, with 7 bases that match TRBD2. The CDR3 sequence is 15 residues long. CDR1 is MNHEY and CDR2 is SVGAGI in the germline V gene. The J segment lost 1 base and the V segment lost 2 bases, leaving 4 bases of the junction unmatched. For the CDR3, the DNA is TGTGCCAGCAGTTACCAAGGGACTACCCAAGAGACCCAGTACTTC. Its translation is CASSYQGTTQETQYF.

As regards this clonotype: A read error likely explains this, since a far larger clone differs by one base. The chain's CDR3 is CASSPFGEARYEQYF. As DNA, the CDR3 is TGTGCCAGCAGCCCCTTCGGGGAGGCGCGGTACGAGCAGTACTTC. The V and J genes are TRBV7-2 and TRBJ2-7; a weak D match, TRBD2 (6 bases). The CDR3 consists of 15 residues. Trimming shortened V by 5 bases and J by 4 bases, and 18 bases separated the two germline ends. Germline-derived CDR1 and CDR2 are SGHTA and FQGNSA.

In its sample, this clonotype was seen many times. The CDR3 protein is CASSSHSRGPEAFF. The CDR3 region has the DNA TGTGCCAGCAGTTCCCATAGTAGGGGCCCTGAAGCTTTCTTT. The rearrangement uses TRBV27 and TRBJ1-1; maybe TRBD1 (5 bases). V was cut by 4 bases and J by 6 bases, with 15 bases left in between. The CDR3 is 14 residues long. Germline lookup yields CDR1 MNHEY and CDR2 SMNVEV (reference sequence).

This clonotype was found many times. The V and J genes are TRBV15 and TRBJ2-2, with D possibly being TRBD2 (7 bases). The CDR3 runs to 15 residues. The V gene's germline CDR1 is LNHNV and CDR2 YYDKDF (reference sequence). Deletions cut 6 bases from V and 3 bases from J, with 14 bases between. The CDR3 DNA follows: TGTGCCACCAGGAGTGGGGGGGCCGACACCGGGGAGCTGTTTTTT. It specifies CATRSGGADTGELFF.

The sample holds a few counts of this clonotype. The chain links TRBV20-1 to TRBJ2-1, with 9 bases identical to TRBD2. The CDR3 sequence is 16 residues long. Trimming removed 1 base from V and 6 bases from J; junction bases left unmatched: 10. Germline CDR1 DFQATT, CDR2 SNEGSKA (reference sequence). DNA of the CDR3: TGCAGTGCTAGAGCCCCCAGGGCTAGCGGGGTCAATGAGCAGTTCTTC. This codes for CSARAPRASGVNEQFF.

The rearrangement links TRBV3-1 to TRBJ2-7, with 7 nucleotides matching TRBD2. Germline trimming cut 0 bases from V and 2 bases from J; bases unmatched to any gene: 10. The CDR3 has 17 residues. Germline V gives CDR1 LGHDT, CDR2 YNNKEL (reference sequence). The chain's CDR3 is CASSQDLGTTYPYEQYF. The CDR3, as DNA: TGTGCCAGCAGCCAAGATCTGGGGACTACTTATCCCTACGAGCAGTACTTC.